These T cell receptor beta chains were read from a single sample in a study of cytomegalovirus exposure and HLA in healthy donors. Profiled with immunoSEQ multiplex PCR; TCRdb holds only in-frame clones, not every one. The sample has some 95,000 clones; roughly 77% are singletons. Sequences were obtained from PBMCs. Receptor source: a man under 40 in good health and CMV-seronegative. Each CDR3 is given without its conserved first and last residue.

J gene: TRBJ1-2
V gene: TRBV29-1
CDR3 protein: SVSGGQGYGYT

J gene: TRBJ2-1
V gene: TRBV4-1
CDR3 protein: ASSQKEMGGGLIYEQF

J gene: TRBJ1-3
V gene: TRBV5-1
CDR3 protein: ASSLTGVSGNTIY

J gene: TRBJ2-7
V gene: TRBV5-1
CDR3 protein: ASSLARGLSSYEQY

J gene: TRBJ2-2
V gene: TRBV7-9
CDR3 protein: ASGGRNTGELF

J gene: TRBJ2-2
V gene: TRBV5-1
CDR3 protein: ASSSPRDRENTGELF

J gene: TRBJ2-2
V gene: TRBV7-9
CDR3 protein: ASGSYRVANTGELF

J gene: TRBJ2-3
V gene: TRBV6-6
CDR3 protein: ASRPALGRDTQY

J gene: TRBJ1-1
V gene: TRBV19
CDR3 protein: ASRNHDRGAEAF

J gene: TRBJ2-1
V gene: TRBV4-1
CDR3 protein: ASSFVGGTNEQF

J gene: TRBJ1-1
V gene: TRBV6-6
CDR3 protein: ASIQGTAMNTEAF

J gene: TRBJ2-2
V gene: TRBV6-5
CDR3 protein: ASSYSYRGHGELF

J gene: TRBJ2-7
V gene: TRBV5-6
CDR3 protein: ASSNTGGGYEQY

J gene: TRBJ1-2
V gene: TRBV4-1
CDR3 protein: ASSQYGYGYT

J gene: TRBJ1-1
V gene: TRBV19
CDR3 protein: ASIPGRRMNTEAF